Listed here are 4 T cell receptor beta chains from one sample, sequenced in a study of blood T cell repertoires in COVID-19. Profiled with immunoSEQ multiplex PCR; TCRdb holds only in-frame clones, not every one. The table has roughly 380,000 clones, over 85% seen once. Sequenced: peripheral blood. The receptor source for this set is a woman aged 55-70 years with COVID-19, enrolled during active disease.

V usage is TRBV2 and J usage is TRBJ2-7, with 7 bases matching TRBD2. The germline V gene has CDR1 SNHLY and CDR2 FYNNEI. The CDR3 has 14 amino acids. Losses at the gene ends were 8 bases for V and 1 base for J; bases not matched to a gene: 8. The DNA of the CDR3 is TGTGCCAGCTTGGGAGGGATGGGATCCTACGAGCAGTACTTC. Its protein is CASLGGMGSYEQYF. The whole variable domain, remainder taken from reference TRBV2 and TRBJ2-7, is EPEVTQTPSHQVTQMGQEVILRCVPISNHLYFYWYRQILGQKVEFLVSFYNNEISEKSEIFDDQFSVERPDGSNFTLKIRSTKLEDSAMYFCASLGGMGSYEQYFGPGTRLTVT.

This clone has just one count. The rearrangement uses TRBV19 and TRBJ2-4, with D possibly being TRBD1 (5 bases). Between the trimmed V and J ends, which lost 7 bases and 0 bases, there was a span of 19 bases. The CDR3 runs to 17 residues. The germline V gene has CDR1 LNHDA and CDR2 SQIVND (reference sequence). The CDR3 region has the DNA TGTGCCAGTACCTCAGTGGGGCAGACCCTAGCCAAAAACATTCAGTACTTC. Its protein is CASTSVGQTLAKNIQYF.

The V and J genes are TRBV19 and TRBJ2-6; D is possibly TRBD2 (6 bases). The germline V gene has CDR1 LNHDA and CDR2 SQIVND (reference sequence). This CDR3 is built from 16 residues. V was clipped by 5 bases and J by 2 bases, with 13 bases between them. The CDR3 reads CASSWLATPGANVLTF. In nucleotides, the CDR3 is TGTGCCAGTAGTTGGCTAGCGACCCCTGGGGCCAACGTCCTGACTTTC.

The genes are TRBV11-2 and TRBJ1-6; 10 positions match TRBD1. The germline gives CDR1 SGHAT, CDR2 FQNNGV. Losses at the gene ends were 6 bases for V and 7 bases for J; bases not matched to a gene: 6. The CDR3 is made up of 15 amino acids. DNA for the CDR3: TGTGCCAGCAGGTACAGGACAGGGGGGAATTCACCCCTCCACTTT. Translation: CASRYRTGGNSPLHF.